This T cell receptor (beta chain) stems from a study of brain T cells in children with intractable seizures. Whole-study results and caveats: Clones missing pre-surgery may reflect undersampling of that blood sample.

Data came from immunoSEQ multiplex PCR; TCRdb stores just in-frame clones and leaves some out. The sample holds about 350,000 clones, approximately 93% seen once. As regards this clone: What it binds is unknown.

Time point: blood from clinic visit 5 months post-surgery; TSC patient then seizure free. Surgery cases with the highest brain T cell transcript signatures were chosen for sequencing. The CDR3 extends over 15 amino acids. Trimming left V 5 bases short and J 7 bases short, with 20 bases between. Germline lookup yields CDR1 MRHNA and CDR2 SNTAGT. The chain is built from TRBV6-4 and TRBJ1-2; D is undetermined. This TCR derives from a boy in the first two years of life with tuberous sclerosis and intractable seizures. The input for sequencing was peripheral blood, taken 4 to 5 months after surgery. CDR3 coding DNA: TGTGCCAGCAGTTTGGGAGGCCAACGAGGTGGTGGCTACACCTTC. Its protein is CASSLGGQRGGGYTF.